Listed below are T cell receptor beta chains from one sample, sequenced in a study of T cells in Graves' hyperthyroidism and ophthalmopathy. TCRdb passed the multiplex PCR reads through MiXCR, listing each CDR3 protein once. The sample lists about 480,000 distinct CDR3 sequences, around a fifth occurring once. Sequenced sample: blood. Every receptor here comes from an older woman with Graves' ophthalmopathy. The CDR3 runs from the conserved cysteine through the conserved F or W. Each record gives: J gene, V gene, clone size, D gene, CDR3 DNA, CDR3 protein. A D gene is named only where the DNA matches it firmly. Expanded clones get a size class; other rows say once, few or many, or leave the size out.

TRBJ2-3	TRBV5-1	many	.	TGCGCCAGCAGCCCGACAGCCCTCTCAGATACGCAGTATTTT	CASSPTALSDTQYF
TRBJ2-3	TRBV12-3/TRBV12-4	many	.	TGTGCCAGCAGTTTAATGGGTTCGGGGGTGGCAGATACGCAGTATTTT	CASSLMGSGVADTQYF
TRBJ2-1	TRBV12-3/TRBV12-4	few	.	TGTGCCAGGGGATCTATCCCGAACAATGAGCAGTTCTTC	CARGSIPNNEQFF
TRBJ2-1	TRBV6-1	few	.	TGTGCCAGCAATACCGTCGGGGCGTCGGGGGATGAGCAGTTCTTC	CASNTVGASGDEQFF
TRBJ2-1	TRBV19	.	.	TGTGCCAGTAGCCCTCTGGGTAGGAGATACAATGAGCAGTTCTTC	CASSPLGRRYNEQFF
TRBJ2-2	TRBV6-2/TRBV6-3	many	TRBD1	TGTGCCAGCAGGGCGACAGGGATCCGGGAGCTGTTTTTT	CASRATGIRELFF
TRBJ1-2	TRBV3-1	few	.	TGTGCCAGTTCGGCGCCCGCCTTACTTACCCCGTATGGCTACACCTTC	CASSAPALLTPYGYTF
TRBJ2-7	TRBV5-8	few	.	TGTGCCAGCAGTCCGACTTCCGAGCAGTACTTC	CASSPTSEQYF
TRBJ1-1	TRBV12-3/TRBV12-4	few	TRBD1	TGTGCCTCACAGGGGGCTCTGGGCACTGAAGCTTTCTTT	CASQGALGTEAFF
TRBJ2-7	TRBV27	few	TRBD1	TGTGCCAGCAGTCAGGGACAGGGGGTTGGCGAGCAGTACTTC	CASSQGQGVGEQYF
TRBJ2-7	TRBV20-1	.	TRBD1	TGCAGTGCTAGGGGCCGATTGGACAGGGCGACCTACGAGCAGTACTTC	CSARGRLDRATYEQYF